One and the same sample provided the 10 T cell receptor beta chains below, sequenced in a study of vaccination effects on CD4 cells after COVID-19. No cognate antigen is known for these TCRs. The assay was immunoSEQ multiplex PCR, and TCRdb's table has in-frame clones only and misses some. Of around 11,000 clones in the sample, about three quarters were seen once. Within the ViraFEST assay, antigen-specific CD4+ T cells underwent expansion with viral peptide pools prior to sequencing. Culturing for nine to ten days preceded CD4+ T cell isolation. The sample here was CD4+ T cells from PBMCs cultured with HCoV-229E spike peptides, taken before COVID-19 vaccination. The receptors originated from a human donor who received a COVID-19 vaccine.

J is TRBJ2-4 and V is TRBV20-1; a weak D match, TRBD2 (7 bases). Germline lookup yields CDR1 DFQATT and CDR2 SNEGSKA (reference sequence). V was pared by 3 bases and J by 0 bases, with 24 bases between. The CDR3 has 19 amino acids. The DNA for the CDR3 is TGCAGTGCTAGTATGCCAAGAGGGAGGGGGGGTCTAGCCAAAAACATTCAGTACTTC. Its protein is CSASMPRGRGGLAKNIQYF.

The rearrangement links TRBV4-2 to TRBJ1-1; maybe TRBD1 (5 bases). Germline CDR1 LGHNA, CDR2 YNFKEQ. The V gene lost 4 bases and the J gene lost 4 bases, with 16 bases spanning the gap. The CDR3 has 15 residues. The CDR3 protein is CASSPDAPDSTEAFF. As DNA, the CDR3 is TGTGCCAGCAGCCCGGACGCCCCAGACAGCACTGAAGCTTTCTTT.

The rearrangement joins TRBV9 to TRBJ2-5; 12 bases line up with TRBD1. V lost 2 bases, J lost 5 bases, and 4 bases stayed unmatched. Looked up from germline, CDR1 is SGDLS and CDR2 is YYNGEE. CDR3 size: 15 residues. The CDR3 coding sequence is TGTGCCAGCAGCGTCGGGACAGGGGGCGTGGAGACCCAGTACTTC. Amino acid sequence: CASSVGTGGVETQYF.

CDR3 sequence (DNA): TGCGCCAGCAGCGTACAGGGACAGGGGTATCACAATGAGCAGTTCTTC. Protein product: CASSVQGQGYHNEQFF. V gene TRBV4-3 combines with J gene TRBJ2-1; 10 bases match TRBD1. The junction had 9 bases not matched to a gene; V was cut back by 5 bases and J by 5 bases. There are 16 residues in the CDR3. In germline, CDR1 is LGHNA, CDR2 YSLEER.

This clone appeared once. The rearrangement uses TRBV24-1 and TRBJ2-5, with TRBD2 matching over 9 bases. Germline CDR1 reads KGHDR; CDR2 reads SFDVKD. CDR3 length: 14 residues. The ends lost 4 bases at V and 5 bases at J; junction bases unmatched: 4. The CDR3 loop is CATSDPSGRETQYF. The CDR3 nucleotides are TGTGCCACCAGTGACCCGAGCGGGAGGGAGACCCAGTACTTC.

The genes are TRBV9 and TRBJ2-1; the match to TRBD2 covers 9 bases. The CDR3 runs to 15 residues. Germline V gene data show CDR1 as SGDLS and CDR2 as YYNGEE. V gave up 2 bases and J gave up 2 bases; unmatched junction bases: 2. The CDR3, as DNA: TGTGCCAGCAGCGTTAGCGGGGGACCCTACAATGAGCAGTTCTTC. This translates into CASSVSGGPYNEQFF.

J is TRBJ1-4 and V is TRBV10-3; D is perhaps TRBD1 (5 bases). Germline V CDR1 and CDR2: ENHRY, SYGVKD. The V end was cut by 6 bases, the J end by 7 bases, with 12 bases between. This CDR3 has 13 amino acids. In DNA form, the CDR3 reads TGTGCCATCAGCCCAGGGTCGCGTGAAAAACTGTTTTTT. It yields the protein CAISPGSREKLFF.

This chain's CDR3 is CASSNAGLVLNEQFF. In nucleotides, the CDR3 is TGTGCCAGCAGCAACGCGGGACTAGTCCTCAATGAGCAGTTCTTC. The chain has TRBV27 and TRBJ2-1; the match to TRBD2 covers 8 bases. V gave up 6 bases and J gave up 6 bases; unmatched junction bases: 10. The V gene's germline CDR1 is MNHEY and CDR2 SMNVEV (reference sequence). This CDR3 has 15 amino acids.

The CDR3, as DNA: TGTGCCAGCAGTTACTCGAGGGGGGAGACTACAGATACGCAGTATTTT. The encoded protein is CASSYSRGETTDTQYF. The V and J genes are TRBV6-2 or TRBV6-3 and TRBJ2-3, with D perhaps being TRBD1 or TRBD2 (6 bases each). Trimming shortened V by 0 bases and J by 3 bases, and 13 bases separated the two germline ends. This CDR3 has 16 residues. CDR1 MNHEY and CDR2 SVGEGT come from the germline V gene.

This chain uses TRBV28 with TRBJ1-1; weak D call: TRBD1 (5 bases). The V gene lost 7 bases and the J gene lost 0 bases, with 15 bases spanning the gap. The CDR3 runs 15 residues. From germline, CDR1 is MDHEN and CDR2 SYDVKM. The CDR3 DNA is TGTGCCAGCACCCAAGGAGGACAATTGAACACTGAAGCTTTCTTT. Translation: CASTQGGQLNTEAFF.